This T cell receptor beta chain came from a study of blood T cell repertoires in COVID-19. Study information: Samples of COVID-19 (acute and convalescent) were obtained from the United States, Italy and Spain. In each case, the material was cDNA or gDNA derived from T cells, B-cell-depleted T cells, or PBMCs.

V trimming: 0 bases; J trimming: 6 bases; junction bases outside the gene matches: 1. The length of the CDR3 is 14 residues. The V gene's germline CDR1 is SGHTS and CDR2 YDEGEE. In the original processing: Estimation of nucleated cell counts was performed using reference gene primer amplification. Libraries were prepared by immunoSEQ multiplex PCR; TCRdb keeps only in-frame clonotypes and omits some of them. V and J calls and clone size are those listed in that table; D and trimming were worked out from the DNA. The table lists about 46,000 clones, approximately 85% of them singletons. This chain links TRBV5-8 with TRBJ1-3; 9 positions agree with TRBD1. The TCR originated in a man between 60 and 70 years old with acute or convalescent COVID-19. Sequenced sample: peripheral blood. CDR3 DNA: TGTGCCAGCAGCTTGGGACAGGGGGAAAACACCATATATTTT. Amino acid sequence: CASSLGQGENTIYF.